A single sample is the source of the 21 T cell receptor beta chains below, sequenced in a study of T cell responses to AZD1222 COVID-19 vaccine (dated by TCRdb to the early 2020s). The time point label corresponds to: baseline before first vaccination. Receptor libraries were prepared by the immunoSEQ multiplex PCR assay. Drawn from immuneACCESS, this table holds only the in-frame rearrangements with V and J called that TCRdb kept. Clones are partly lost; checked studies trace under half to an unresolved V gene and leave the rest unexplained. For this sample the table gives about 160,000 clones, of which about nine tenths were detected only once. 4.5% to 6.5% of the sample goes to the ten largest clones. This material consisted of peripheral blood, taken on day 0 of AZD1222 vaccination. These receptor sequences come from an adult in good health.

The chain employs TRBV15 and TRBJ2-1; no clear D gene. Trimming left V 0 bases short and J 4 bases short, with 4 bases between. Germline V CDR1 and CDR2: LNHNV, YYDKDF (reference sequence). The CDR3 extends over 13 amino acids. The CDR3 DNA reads TGTGCCACCAGCAGAGATCCTTACAATGAGCAGTTCTTC. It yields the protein CATSRDPYNEQFF.

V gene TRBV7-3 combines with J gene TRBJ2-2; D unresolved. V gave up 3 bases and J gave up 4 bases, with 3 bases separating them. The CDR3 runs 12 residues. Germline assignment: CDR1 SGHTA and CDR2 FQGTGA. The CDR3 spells CASSFVTGELFF. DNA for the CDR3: TGTGCCAGCAGCTTTGTCACCGGGGAGCTGTTTTTT.

The CDR3 DNA reads as TGTGCCAGCAGTTACGTTCTAGCGGGAGACGAGCAGTACTTC. Its translation: CASSYVLAGDEQYF. The chain carries TRBV6-2 or TRBV6-3 and TRBJ2-7; 10 bases match TRBD2. CDR3 length: 14 residues. V trimming: 2 bases; J trimming: 5 bases; junction bases outside the gene matches: 3. Germline loops: CDR1 MNHEY, CDR2 SVGEGT.

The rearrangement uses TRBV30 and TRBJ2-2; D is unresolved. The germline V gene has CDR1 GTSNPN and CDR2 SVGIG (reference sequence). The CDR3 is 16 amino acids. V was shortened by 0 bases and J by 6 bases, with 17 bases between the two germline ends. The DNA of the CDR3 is TGTGCCTGGAGTGTTGGTTGGCTAGAGTTTCCCGGGGAGCTGTTTTTT. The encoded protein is CAWSVGWLEFPGELFF.

CDR3 coding DNA: TGTGCCAGCAGTTGGGGGTCCAATTCACCCCTCCACTTT. This encodes CASSWGSNSPLHF. The chain links TRBV12-3 or TRBV12-4 to TRBJ1-6; D may be TRBD1 (5 bases). The CDR3 contains 13 residues. Trimming stripped 4 bases from V and 7 bases from J, with 8 bases between.

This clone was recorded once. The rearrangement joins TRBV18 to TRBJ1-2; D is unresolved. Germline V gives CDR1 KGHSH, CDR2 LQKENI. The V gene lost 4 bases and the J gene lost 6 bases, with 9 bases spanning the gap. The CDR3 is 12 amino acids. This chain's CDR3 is CASSQSRDGYTF. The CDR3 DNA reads TGTGCCAGCTCACAGTCTAGGGATGGCTACACCTTC.

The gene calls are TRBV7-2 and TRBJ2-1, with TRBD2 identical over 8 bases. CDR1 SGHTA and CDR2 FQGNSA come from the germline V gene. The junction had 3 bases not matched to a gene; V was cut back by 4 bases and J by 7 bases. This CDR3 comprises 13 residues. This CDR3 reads CASSSSSGNEQFF. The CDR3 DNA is TGTGCCAGCAGCTCTTCTAGCGGGAATGAGCAGTTCTTC.

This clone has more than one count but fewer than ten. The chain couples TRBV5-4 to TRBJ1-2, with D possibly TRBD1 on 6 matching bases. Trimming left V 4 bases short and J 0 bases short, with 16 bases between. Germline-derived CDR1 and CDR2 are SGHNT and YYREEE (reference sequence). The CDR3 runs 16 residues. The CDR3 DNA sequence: TGTGCCAGCAGCGCGGCACCGTCAGGGGCTAACTATGGCTACACCTTC. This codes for CASSAAPSGANYGYTF. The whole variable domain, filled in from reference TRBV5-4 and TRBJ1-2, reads ETGVTQSPTHLIKTRGQQVTLRCSSQSGHNTVSWYQQALGQGPQFIFQYYREEENGRGNFPPRFSGLQFPNYSSELNVNALELDDSALYLCASSAAPSGANYGYTFGSGTRLTVV.

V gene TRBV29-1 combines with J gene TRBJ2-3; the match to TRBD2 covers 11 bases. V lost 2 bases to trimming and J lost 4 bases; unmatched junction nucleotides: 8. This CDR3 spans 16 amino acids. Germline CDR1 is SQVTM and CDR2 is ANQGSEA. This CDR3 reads CSVEFLAGGGPDTQYF. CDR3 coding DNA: TGCAGCGTTGAATTTCTAGCGGGAGGTGGCCCAGATACGCAGTATTTT.

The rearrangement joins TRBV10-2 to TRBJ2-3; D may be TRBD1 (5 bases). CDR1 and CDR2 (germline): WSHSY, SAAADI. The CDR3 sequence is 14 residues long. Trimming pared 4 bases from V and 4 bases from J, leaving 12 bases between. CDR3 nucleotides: TGCGCCAGCAGTGCGGTTGGGGCCGCAGATACGCAGTATTTT. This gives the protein CASSAVGAADTQYF.

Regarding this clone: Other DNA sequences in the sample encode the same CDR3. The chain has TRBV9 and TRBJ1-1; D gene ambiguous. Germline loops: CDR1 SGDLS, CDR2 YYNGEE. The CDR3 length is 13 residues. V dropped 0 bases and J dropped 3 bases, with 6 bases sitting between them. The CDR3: CASSVDWDTEAFF. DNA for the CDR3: TGTGCCAGCAGCGTAGATTGGGACACTGAAGCTTTCTTT.

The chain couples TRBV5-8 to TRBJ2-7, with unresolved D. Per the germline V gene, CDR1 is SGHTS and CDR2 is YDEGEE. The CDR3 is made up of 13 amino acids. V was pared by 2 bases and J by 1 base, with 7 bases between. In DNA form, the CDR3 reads TGTGCCAGCAGCTTTGGGATGTCCTACGAGCAGTACTTC. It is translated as CASSFGMSYEQYF.

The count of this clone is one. CDR3 in DNA: TGTGCCAGCATCGATTTTCAGGGAAACTATGGCTACACCTTC. Its translation is CASIDFQGNYGYTF. This chain links TRBV28 with TRBJ1-2; D possibly corresponds to TRBD1 (5 bases). This CDR3 has 14 residues. V lost 7 bases and J 2 bases, leaving 14 bases between the germline ends. Germline lookup yields CDR1 MDHEN and CDR2 SYDVKM.

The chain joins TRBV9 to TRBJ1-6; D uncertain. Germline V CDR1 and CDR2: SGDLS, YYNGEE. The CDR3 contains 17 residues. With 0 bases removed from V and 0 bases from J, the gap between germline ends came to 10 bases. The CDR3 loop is CASSVGQQRSYNSPLHF. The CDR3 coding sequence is TGTGCCAGCAGCGTAGGACAACAGCGCTCCTATAATTCACCCCTCCACTTT.

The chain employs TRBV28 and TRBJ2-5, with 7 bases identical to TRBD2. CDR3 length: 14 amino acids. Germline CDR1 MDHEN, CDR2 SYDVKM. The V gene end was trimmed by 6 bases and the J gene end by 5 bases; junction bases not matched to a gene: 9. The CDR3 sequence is CASSPGTMEETQYF. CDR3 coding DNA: TGTGCCAGCAGCCCCGGGACTATGGAGGAGACCCAGTACTTC.

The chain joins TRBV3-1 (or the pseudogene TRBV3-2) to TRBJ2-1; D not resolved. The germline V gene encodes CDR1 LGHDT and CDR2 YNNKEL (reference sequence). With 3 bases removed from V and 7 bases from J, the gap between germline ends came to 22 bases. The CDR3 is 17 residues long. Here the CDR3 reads CASSQHSTDHAINEQFF. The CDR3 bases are TGTGCCAGCAGCCAGCATTCAACGGATCATGCAATAAATGAGCAGTTCTTC.

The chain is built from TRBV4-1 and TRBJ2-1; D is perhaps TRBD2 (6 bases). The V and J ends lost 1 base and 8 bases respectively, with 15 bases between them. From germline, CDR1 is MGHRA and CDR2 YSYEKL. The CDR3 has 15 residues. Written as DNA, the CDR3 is TGCGCCAGCAGCCAAGTGCAGCGGGCCGGGGATGAGCAGTTCTTC. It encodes CASSQVQRAGDEQFF.

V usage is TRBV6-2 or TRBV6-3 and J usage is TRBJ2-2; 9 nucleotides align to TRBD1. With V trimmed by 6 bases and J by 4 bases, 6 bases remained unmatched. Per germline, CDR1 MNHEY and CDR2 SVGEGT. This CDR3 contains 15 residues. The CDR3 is CASSSGTGPTGELFF. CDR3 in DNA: TGTGCCAGCAGCTCCGGGACAGGGCCCACCGGGGAGCTGTTTTTT.

The CDR3 sequence is CASSAVTGGPFEAFF. The CDR3 DNA reads TGTGCCAGCAGCGCCGTGACAGGTGGCCCCTTTGAAGCTTTCTTT. The chain recombines TRBV9 with TRBJ1-1, with TRBD1 as a possible D gene (6 bases). This CDR3 comprises 15 residues. V shed 3 bases and J shed 7 bases, with 19 bases lying between them. Germline assignment: CDR1 SGDLS and CDR2 YYNGEE. Looking up the rest from reference TRBV9 and TRBJ1-1 gives the full variable domain: DSGVTQTPKHLITATGQRVTLRCSPRSGDLSVYWYQQSLDQGLQFLIQYYNGEERAKGNILERFSAQQFPDLHSELNLSSLELGDSALYFCASSAVTGGPFEAFFGQGTRLTVV.

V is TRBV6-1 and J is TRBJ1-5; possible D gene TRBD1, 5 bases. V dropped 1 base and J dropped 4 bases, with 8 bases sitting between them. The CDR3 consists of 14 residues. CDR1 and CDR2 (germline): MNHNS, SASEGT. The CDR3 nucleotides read TGTGCCAGCAGTGAAGGGGGGGGAAATCAGCCCCAGCATTTT. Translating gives CASSEGGGNQPQHF.

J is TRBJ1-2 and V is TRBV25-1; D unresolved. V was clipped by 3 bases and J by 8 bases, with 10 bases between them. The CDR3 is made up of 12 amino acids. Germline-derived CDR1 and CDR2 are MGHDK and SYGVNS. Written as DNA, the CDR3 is TGTGCCAGCAGTGATGGGGTCGGAGGCTACACCTTC. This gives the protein CASSDGVGGYTF.